This T cell receptor (beta chain) was identified during a study of long-term antiretroviral therapy in people with HIV. Looking at the study overall: When the earliest samples were collected, ART was typically delayed until CD4 counts fell.

The CDR3 spans 13 residues. Deletions cut 6 bases from V and 8 bases from J, with 14 bases between. In germline, CDR1 is MDHEN, CDR2 SYDVKM. This clone has just a few counts. Researchers ran immunoSEQ v3.0 at survey level. Clones were sequenced by immunoSEQ multiplex PCR, and TCRdb holds only the in-frame ones, with some missing. Among approximately 36,000 clones listed, about 80% were seen once. Among participants with HIV, every one received treatment in the United States. The origin of this receptor is a man aged 18-30 years with HIV. This sample comprised unsorted PBMCs, obtained 0.6 years after starting antiretroviral therapy. The V and J genes are TRBV28 and TRBJ2-1; D could derive from TRBD1 or TRBD2 (5 bases each). The CDR3 reads CASRGGPRDEQFF. CDR3 nucleotide sequence: TGTGCCAGCAGAGGAGGTCCCAGGGATGAGCAGTTCTTC.